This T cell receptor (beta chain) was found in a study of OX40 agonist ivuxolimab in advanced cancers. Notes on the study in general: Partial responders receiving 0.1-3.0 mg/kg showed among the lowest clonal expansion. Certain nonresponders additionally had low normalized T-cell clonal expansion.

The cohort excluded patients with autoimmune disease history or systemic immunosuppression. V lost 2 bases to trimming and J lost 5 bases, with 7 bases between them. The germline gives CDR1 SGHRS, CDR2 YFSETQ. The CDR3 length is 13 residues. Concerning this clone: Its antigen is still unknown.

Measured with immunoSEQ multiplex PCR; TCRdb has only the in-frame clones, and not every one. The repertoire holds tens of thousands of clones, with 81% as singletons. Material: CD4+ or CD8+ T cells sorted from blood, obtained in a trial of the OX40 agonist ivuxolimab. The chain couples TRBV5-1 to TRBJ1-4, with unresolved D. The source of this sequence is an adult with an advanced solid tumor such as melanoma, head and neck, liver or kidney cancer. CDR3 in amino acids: CASSFGSNEKLFF. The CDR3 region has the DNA TGCGCCAGCAGCTTTGGGTCGAATGAAAAACTGTTTTTT.